A single sample is the source of the 30 T cell receptor beta chains below, sequenced in a study of CD8 T cell repertoires and HIV-1 epitope variants (dated by TCRdb to 2020 to 2022). Library creation used the immunoSEQ multiplex PCR assay. In TCRdb, the immuneACCESS table is reduced to in-frame sequences with V and J assigned. These tables do not hold every clone; where another copy was compared, an unresolved V gene accounts for under half, and the others remain unexplained. The sample table records around 3,600 clones; approximately 71% of these occur just once. 43% of the sample is held by the ten biggest clonotypes. Antigen specificity for these receptors is unknown. The sample was cultured CD8+ T cells derived from PBMCs. Receptor source: a male donor with HIV.

This clone was detected only once. This sequence joins TRBV4-3 and TRBJ1-1; the match to TRBD1 covers 9 bases. V gave up 0 bases and J gave up 2 bases; unmatched junction bases: 1. The CDR3 covers 15 residues. Germline V gene lookup returns CDR1 LGHNA and CDR2 YSLEER. The CDR3 is CASSQEDRGNTEAFF. In DNA form, the CDR3 reads TGCGCCAGCAGCCAAGAGGACAGGGGAAACACTGAAGCTTTCTTT.

The chain is built from TRBV11-2 and TRBJ2-7; perhaps TRBD2 as D (6 bases). Germline V CDR1 and CDR2: SGHAT, FQNNGV. The V end lost 0 bases, the J end lost 3 bases, and 12 bases lay between the germline ends. The CDR3 is 15 residues long. The chain's CDR3 is CASSLDFRLGYEQYF. In DNA, the CDR3 is TGTGCCAGCAGCTTAGATTTTAGACTAGGCTACGAGCAGTACTTC.

The rearrangement uses TRBV7-9 and TRBJ2-1; 14 nucleotides match TRBD2. Germline trimming cut 5 bases from V and 2 bases from J; bases unmatched to any gene: 8. This CDR3 comprises 18 residues. The germline V gene encodes CDR1 SEHNR and CDR2 FQNEAQ (reference sequence). CDR3 protein: CASSPTLGLAGAYNEQFF. In DNA form, the CDR3 reads TGTGCCAGCAGCCCGACTCTGGGACTAGCGGGGGCCTACAATGAGCAGTTCTTC.

The chain has TRBV9 and TRBJ2-7, with D perhaps TRBD2 (5 bases). This CDR3 region has 14 residues. Germline CDR1 is SGDLS and CDR2 is YYNGEE. With 0 bases removed from V and 0 bases from J, the gap between germline ends came to 7 bases. DNA for the CDR3: TGTGCCAGCAGCGTAGAAGGGAGCTCCTACGAGCAGTACTTC. It codes for CASSVEGSSYEQYF.

This clone was found a few times. This chain's CDR3 is CASSLGRLNTEAFF. CDR3 coding DNA: TGTGCCAGCAGCTTAGGACGCCTGAACACTGAAGCTTTCTTT. The chain combines TRBV7-3 with TRBJ1-1; D gene ambiguous. Per germline, CDR1 SGHTA and CDR2 FQGTGA. Trimming cost V 2 bases and J 0 bases, with 7 bases left between them. The CDR3 spans 14 residues.

This chain links TRBV14 with TRBJ1-1, with unresolved D. Deletions cut 1 base from V and 4 bases from J, with 10 bases between. Germline V lookup: CDR1 SGHDN, CDR2 FVKESK. The CDR3 has 14 residues. CDR3 region: CASSQVEAGTEAFF. DNA of the CDR3: TGTGCCAGCAGCCAAGTTGAAGCGGGCACTGAAGCTTTCTTT.

This clone was picked up a small number of times. The chain couples TRBV5-1 to TRBJ1-1; D gene ambiguous. This CDR3 region has 11 residues. Trimming left V 2 bases short and J 5 bases short, with 4 bases between. The germline CDR1 and CDR2 sequences are SGHRS and YFSETQ. This chain's CDR3 is CASSFGTEAFF. CDR3 DNA sequence: TGCGCCAGCAGCTTCGGGACTGAAGCTTTCTTT.

This clone was counted once. This chain joins TRBV7-6 and TRBJ2-1; D is undetermined. V gave up 1 base and J gave up 9 bases, with 10 bases separating them. The CDR3 totals 13 residues. Per germline, CDR1 SGHVS and CDR2 FNYEAQ. This chain's CDR3 is CASSLDGASEQFF. CDR3 in DNA: TGTGCCAGCAGCTTAGACGGTGCCAGTGAGCAGTTCTTC.

V is TRBV7-6 and J is TRBJ2-7; TRBD2 aligns across 7 bases. Germline trimming cut 4 bases from V and 0 bases from J; bases unmatched to any gene: 9. The CDR3 length is 16 residues. Germline CDR1 reads SGHVS; CDR2 reads FNYEAQ. The CDR3 DNA is TGTGCCAGCAGCTACTCTACGGGGGGTGACTCCTACGAGCAGTACTTC. Its protein is CASSYSTGGDSYEQYF.

The gene calls are TRBV4-2 and TRBJ2-7; 7 bases align to TRBD2. V trimming: 1 base; J trimming: 8 bases; junction bases outside the gene matches: 2. The CDR3 loop spans 12 amino acids. CDR1 and CDR2 (germline): LGHNA, YNFKEQ. The CDR3 sequence is CASSQAGGQQYF. CDR3 in DNA: TGTGCCAGCAGCCAAGCGGGGGGACAGCAGTACTTC.

V is TRBV4-1 and J is TRBJ2-1; weak D call: TRBD2 (5 bases). Germline lookup yields CDR1 MGHRA and CDR2 YSYEKL. The CDR3 has 16 residues. With 1 base removed from V and 5 bases from J, the gap between germline ends came to 15 bases. The chain's CDR3 is CASSQAYKTTNNEQFF. CDR3 coding DNA: TGCGCCAGCAGCCAAGCATATAAGACTACCAACAATGAGCAGTTCTTC.

By share of the sample, this clone is medium-sized. The chain links TRBV19 to TRBJ2-1; 14 bases align to TRBD2. Germline V CDR1 and CDR2: LNHDA, SQIVND (reference sequence). J was trimmed by 8 bases and V by 2 bases; bases with no gene match: 14. The CDR3 is made up of 19 amino acids. This CDR3 is CASSIQPGLAGDFLDEQFF. Written as DNA, the CDR3 is TGTGCCAGTAGTATACAGCCGGGACTAGCGGGAGATTTCTTAGATGAGCAGTTCTTC.

The J gene is TRBJ1-1, the V gene TRBV9, with D unclear. The germline V and J ends were trimmed by 4 bases and 4 bases, with 17 bases remaining between them. The CDR3 totals 15 residues. Germline assignment: CDR1 SGDLS and CDR2 YYNGEE. This chain's CDR3 is CASSPQIRVSTEAFF. CDR3 DNA: TGTGCCAGCAGCCCCCAAATCCGGGTTAGCACTGAAGCTTTCTTT.

This sequence joins TRBV7-9 and TRBJ2-1, with D perhaps matching TRBD2 (7 bases). The germline V gene encodes CDR1 SEHNR and CDR2 FQNEAQ (reference sequence). V shed 5 bases and J shed 9 bases, with 14 bases lying between them. The CDR3 extends over 13 amino acids. CDR3 residues: CASSLGGGTEQFF. The CDR3 DNA follows: TGTGCCAGCAGCCTGGGAGGGGGAACTGAGCAGTTCTTC.

The V and J genes are TRBV4-3 and TRBJ2-1; unclear D gene. The CDR3 runs 14 residues. Germline lookup yields CDR1 LGHNA and CDR2 YSLEER. Trimming shortened V by 0 bases and J by 7 bases, and 10 bases separated the two germline ends. The CDR3 bases are TGCGCCAGCAGCCAAGATACAGAAGGAAATGAGCAGTTCTTC. The encoded protein is CASSQDTEGNEQFF.

The rearrangement links TRBV2 to TRBJ1-3; the D is unclear. From germline, CDR1 is SNHLY and CDR2 FYNNEI. The CDR3 is 14 residues long. Trimming removed 1 base from V and 4 bases from J, with 8 bases in between. The CDR3 nucleotides are TGTGCCAGCAGTGAAGAGAGCCTAGGAAACACCATATATTTT. It is translated as CASSEESLGNTIYF.

The rearrangement joins TRBV28 to TRBJ1-1, with a tentative D call TRBD1 (6 bases). Germline V lookup: CDR1 MDHEN, CDR2 SYDVKM. The CDR3 totals 15 residues. Trimming took 5 bases from V and 2 from J, leaving 15 bases between them. CDR3 in amino acids: CASSLLRGRNTEAFF. The DNA of the CDR3 is TGTGCCAGCAGTCTCCTCAGGGGCCGCAACACTGAAGCTTTCTTT.

The genes are TRBV6-6 and TRBJ1-4; D is unresolved. V was cut by 0 bases and J by 8 bases, with 1 base left in between. Germline V gene data show CDR1 as MNHNY and CDR2 as SVGAGI (reference sequence). CDR3 length: 11 residues. CDR3 sequence: CASSYSEKLFF. The CDR3 bases are TGTGCCAGCAGTTACTCAGAAAAACTGTTTTTT.

The rearrangement uses TRBV5-6 and TRBJ2-5; D ambiguous. Trimming stripped 1 base from V and 5 bases from J, with 6 bases between. Germline CDR1 and CDR2: SGHDT and YYEEEE. This CDR3 has 12 residues. CDR3 sequence reads: CASSLLGETQYF. The CDR3 DNA reads TGTGCCAGCAGCTTGCTGGGTGAGACCCAGTACTTC.

This chain links TRBV5-1 with TRBJ1-4; D remains unclear. Per the germline V gene, CDR1 is SGHRS and CDR2 is YFSETQ. V lost 1 base and J lost 0, with 7 bases in between. The CDR3 consists of 15 residues. The chain's CDR3 is CASSLNDATNEKLFF. In nucleotides, the CDR3 is TGCGCCAGCAGCTTGAACGATGCAACTAATGAAAAACTGTTTTTT.

The sample holds one count of this clone. V usage is TRBV9 and J usage is TRBJ2-3, with TRBD2 identical over 13 bases. The CDR3 covers 17 residues. Germline values: CDR1 SGDLS, CDR2 YYNGEE. V was clipped by 0 bases and J by 5 bases; unmatched bases: 6. CDR3 coding DNA: TGTGCCAGCAGCGTAGGTGGACTAGCGGGGGTGGGAGATACGCAGTATTTT. Protein sequence: CASSVGGLAGVGDTQYF.

This sequence joins TRBV19 and TRBJ1-3; weak D call: TRBD1 (5 bases). This CDR3 is 14 amino acids long. Trimming cost V 5 bases and J 0 bases, with 8 bases left between them. Germline CDR1 reads LNHDA; CDR2 reads SQIVND (reference sequence). In DNA form, the CDR3 reads TGTGCCAGTAGTGGGGGGAACTCTGGAAACACCATATATTTT. Amino acid sequence: CASSGGNSGNTIYF.

The CDR3 here is CASSLRQSYEQYF. In DNA form, the CDR3 reads TGTGCCAGCAGTTTGAGACAGTCCTACGAGCAGTACTTC. V usage is TRBV27 and J usage is TRBJ2-7; D is possibly TRBD1 (5 bases). The length of the CDR3 is 13 residues. CDR1 and CDR2 (germline): MNHEY, SMNVEV (reference sequence). V was pared by 3 bases and J by 1 base, with 7 bases between.

The V gene is TRBV6-5, the J gene TRBJ1-2, with D possibly TRBD1 on 5 matching bases. Germline-derived CDR1 and CDR2 are MNHEY and SVGAGI. The germline V and J ends were trimmed by 2 bases and 8 bases, with 21 bases remaining between them. The CDR3 covers 16 residues. CDR3 sequence (DNA): TGTGCCAGCAGTTACAGCCAGCAGGGCAGGTCGGGGGGCTACACCTTC. Its translation is CASSYSQQGRSGGYTF.

The rearrangement links TRBV19 to TRBJ2-3, with TRBD2 identical over 10 bases. Germline V gene lookup returns CDR1 LNHDA and CDR2 SQIVND (reference sequence). V trimming: 6 bases; J trimming: 0 bases; junction bases outside the gene matches: 12. CDR3 length: 18 amino acids. The CDR3 sequence: CASRGSGGLLPSTDTQYF. CDR3 nucleotides: TGTGCCAGTAGAGGTAGCGGGGGGCTTTTACCTAGCACAGATACGCAGTATTTT.

This chain links TRBV4-1 with TRBJ2-3, with 8 bases matching TRBD2. The CDR3 length is 16 residues. V gave up 0 bases and J gave up 4 bases; unmatched junction bases: 6. The germline gives CDR1 MGHRA, CDR2 YSYEKL. In DNA, the CDR3 is TGCGCCAGCAGCCAAGAGGGCGGGGGGCTGGCAGATACGCAGTATTTT. As protein: CASSQEGGGLADTQYF.

The chain couples TRBV30 to TRBJ1-5; no reliable D call. The germline gives CDR1 GTSNPN, CDR2 SVGIG (reference sequence). The CDR3 contains 13 residues. With 8 bases removed from V and 1 base from J, the gap between germline ends came to 12 bases. For the CDR3, the DNA is TGTGCCCTTCGGGGTCTCAGCAATCAGCCCCAGCATTTT. Translating it yields CALRGLSNQPQHF.

This chain uses TRBV19 with TRBJ1-1; D is ambiguous. This CDR3 is 13 amino acids long. The germline V gene has CDR1 LNHDA and CDR2 SQIVND (reference sequence). V shed 6 bases and J shed 0 bases, with 8 bases lying between them. CDR3 region: CASRVTVNTEAFF. The DNA for the CDR3 is TGTGCCAGTAGGGTTACAGTGAACACTGAAGCTTTCTTT.

The chain has TRBV14 and TRBJ2-7; 12 positions agree with TRBD1. Germline-derived CDR1 and CDR2 are SGHDN and FVKESK. CDR3 length equals 17 residues. Trimming took 2 bases from V and 6 from J; bases not matched to a gene: 11. In DNA form, the CDR3 reads TGTGCCAGCAGCCAAAAATTACCGGGACAGGGGGCGAGCGAGCAGTACTTC. This encodes CASSQKLPGQGASEQYF.

The V and J genes are TRBV19 and TRBJ2-1; a possible D gene is TRBD1 (6 bases). CDR1 is LNHDA, CDR2 SQIVND, per germline (reference sequence). The CDR3 sequence is 13 residues long. Trimming stripped 5 bases from V and 8 bases from J, with 13 bases between. CDR3 residues: CASSPSGVHEQFF. The CDR3 bases are TGTGCCAGTAGTCCCTCAGGGGTCCATGAGCAGTTCTTC.